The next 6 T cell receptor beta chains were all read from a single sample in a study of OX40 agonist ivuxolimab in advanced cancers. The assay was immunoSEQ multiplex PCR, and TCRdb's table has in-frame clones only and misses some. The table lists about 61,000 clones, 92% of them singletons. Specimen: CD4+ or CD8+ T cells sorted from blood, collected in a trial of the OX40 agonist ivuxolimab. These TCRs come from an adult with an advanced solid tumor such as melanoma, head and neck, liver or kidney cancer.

Here the CDR3 DNA reads TGCGCCAGCAGCCAAGTTCGCGGGGGGGCCGCCTACAATGAGCAGTTCTTC. Its protein is CASSQVRGGAAYNEQFF. The chain links TRBV4-1 to TRBJ2-1; 9 nucleotides align to TRBD2. From germline, CDR1 is MGHRA and CDR2 YSYEKL. The CDR3 has 17 amino acids. The V segment lost 1 base and the J segment 2 bases; nucleotides outside the gene matches: 6.

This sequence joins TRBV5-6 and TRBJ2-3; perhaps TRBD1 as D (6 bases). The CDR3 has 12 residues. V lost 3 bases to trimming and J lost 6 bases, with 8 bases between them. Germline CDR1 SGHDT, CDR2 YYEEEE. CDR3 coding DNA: TGTGCCAGCAGCTGGGGGCCGGATACGCAGTATTTT. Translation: CASSWGPDTQYF. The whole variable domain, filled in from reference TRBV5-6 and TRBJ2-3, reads DAGVTQSPTHLIKTRGQQVTLRCSPKSGHDTVSWYQQALGQGPQFIFQYYEEEERQRGNFPDRFSGHQFPNYSSELNVNALLLGDSALYLCASSWGPDTQYFGPGTRLTVL.

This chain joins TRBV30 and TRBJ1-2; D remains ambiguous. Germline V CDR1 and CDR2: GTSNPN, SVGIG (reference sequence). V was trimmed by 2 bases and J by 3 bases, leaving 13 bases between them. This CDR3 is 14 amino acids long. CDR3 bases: TGTGCCTGGAGTTTGGGTGGGGTTCACTATGGCTACACCTTC. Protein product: CAWSLGGVHYGYTF.

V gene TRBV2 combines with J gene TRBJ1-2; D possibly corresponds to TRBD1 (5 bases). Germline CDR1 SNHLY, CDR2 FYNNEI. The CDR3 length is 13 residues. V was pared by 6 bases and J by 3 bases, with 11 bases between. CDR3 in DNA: TGTGCCAGCAGGGGGGACGGATACTATGGCTACACCTTC. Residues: CASRGDGYYGYTF.

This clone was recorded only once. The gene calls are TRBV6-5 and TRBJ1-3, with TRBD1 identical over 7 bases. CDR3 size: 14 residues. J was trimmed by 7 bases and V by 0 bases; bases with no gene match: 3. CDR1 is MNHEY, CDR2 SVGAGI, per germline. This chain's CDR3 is CASSYSQGSNTIYF. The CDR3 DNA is TGTGCCAGCAGTTACTCACAGGGGAGCAACACCATATATTTT.

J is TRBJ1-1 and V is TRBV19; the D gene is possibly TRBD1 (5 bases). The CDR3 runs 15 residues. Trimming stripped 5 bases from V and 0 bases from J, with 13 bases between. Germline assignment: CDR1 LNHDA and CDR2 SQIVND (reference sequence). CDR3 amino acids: CASSSGTGMNTEAFF. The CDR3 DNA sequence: TGTGCCAGTAGTTCTGGGACGGGAATGAACACTGAAGCTTTCTTT.